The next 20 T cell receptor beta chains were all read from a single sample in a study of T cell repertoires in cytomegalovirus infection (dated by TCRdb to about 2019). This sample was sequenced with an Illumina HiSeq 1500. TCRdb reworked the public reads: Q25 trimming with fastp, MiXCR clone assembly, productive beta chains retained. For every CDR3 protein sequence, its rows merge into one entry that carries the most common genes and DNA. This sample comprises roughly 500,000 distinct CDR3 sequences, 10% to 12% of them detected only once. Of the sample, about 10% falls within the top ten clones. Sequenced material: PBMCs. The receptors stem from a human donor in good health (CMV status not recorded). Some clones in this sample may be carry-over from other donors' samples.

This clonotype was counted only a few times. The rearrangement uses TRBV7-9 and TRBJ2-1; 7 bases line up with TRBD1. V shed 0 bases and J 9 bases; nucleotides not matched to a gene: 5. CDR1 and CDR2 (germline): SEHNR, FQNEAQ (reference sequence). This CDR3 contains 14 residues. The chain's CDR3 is CASSLAQGVGEQFF. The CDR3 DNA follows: TGTGCCAGCAGCTTAGCGCAGGGGGTGGGTGAGCAGTTCTTC.

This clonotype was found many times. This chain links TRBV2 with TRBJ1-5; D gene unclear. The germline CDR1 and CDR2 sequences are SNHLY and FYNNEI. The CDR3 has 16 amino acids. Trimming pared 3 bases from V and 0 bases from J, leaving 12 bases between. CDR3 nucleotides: TGTGCCAGCAGTGAGCTAGGGTGGTATAGCAATCAGCCCCAGCATTTT. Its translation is CASSELGWYSNQPQHF. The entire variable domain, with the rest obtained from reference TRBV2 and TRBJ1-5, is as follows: EPEVTQTPSHQVTQMGQEVILRCVPISNHLYFYWYRQILGQKVEFLVSFYNNEISEKSEIFDDQFSVERPDGSNFTLKIRSTKLEDSAMYFCASSELGWYSNQPQHFGDGTRLSIL.

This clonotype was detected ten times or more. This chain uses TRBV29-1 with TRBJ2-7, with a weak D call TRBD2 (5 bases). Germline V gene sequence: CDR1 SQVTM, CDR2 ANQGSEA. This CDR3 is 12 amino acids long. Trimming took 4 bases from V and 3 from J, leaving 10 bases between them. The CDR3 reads CSVGWTDYEQYF. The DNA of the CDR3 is TGCAGCGTTGGATGGACTGACTACGAGCAGTACTTC.

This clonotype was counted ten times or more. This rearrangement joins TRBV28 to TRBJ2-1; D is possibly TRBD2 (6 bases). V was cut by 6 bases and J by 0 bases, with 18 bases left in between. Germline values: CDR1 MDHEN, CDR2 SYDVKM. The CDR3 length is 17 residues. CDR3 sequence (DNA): TGTGCCAGCAGAACCCCCCTGCTAGCGCGCTCCTACAATGAGCAGTTCTTC. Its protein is CASRTPLLARSYNEQFF.

CDR3 region: CSAPGLAGRFYNEQFF. The CDR3 region has the DNA TGCAGTGCGCCGGGACTAGCGGGGCGCTTCTACAATGAGCAGTTCTTC. The V gene is TRBV20-1, the J gene TRBJ2-1, with 13 positions matching TRBD2. This CDR3 is built from 16 residues. The germline CDR1 and CDR2 sequences are DFQATT and SNEGSKA (reference sequence). Trimming removed 6 bases from V and 3 bases from J; junction bases left unmatched: 8.

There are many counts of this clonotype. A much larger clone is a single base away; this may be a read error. CDR3 protein: CASSGLMNTEAFF. Written as DNA, the CDR3 is TGTGCCAGCAGTGGACTGATGAACACTGAAGCTTTCTTT. The chain employs TRBV6-2 or TRBV6-3 and TRBJ1-1; D ambiguous. The CDR3 is 13 amino acids. V was pared by 5 bases and J by 0 bases, with 7 bases between. The germline V gene encodes CDR1 MNHEY and CDR2 SVGEGT.

The CDR3 sequence is CASSAPGRNQPQHF. CDR3 DNA sequence: TGTGCCAGCAGTGCGCCGGGCCGTAATCAGCCCCAGCATTTT. V usage is TRBV28 and J usage is TRBJ1-5; D is undetermined. The CDR3 totals 14 residues. V shed 5 bases and J shed 4 bases, with 12 bases lying between them. CDR1 and CDR2 (germline): MDHEN, SYDVKM.

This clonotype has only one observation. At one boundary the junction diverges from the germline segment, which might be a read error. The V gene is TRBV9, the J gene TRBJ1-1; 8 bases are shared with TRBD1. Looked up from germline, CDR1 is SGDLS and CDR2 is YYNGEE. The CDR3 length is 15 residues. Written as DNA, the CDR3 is TGTGCCAGCAGCGTCCTACAGGGGGATAACACTGAAGCTTTCTTC. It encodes CASSVLQGDNTEAFF.

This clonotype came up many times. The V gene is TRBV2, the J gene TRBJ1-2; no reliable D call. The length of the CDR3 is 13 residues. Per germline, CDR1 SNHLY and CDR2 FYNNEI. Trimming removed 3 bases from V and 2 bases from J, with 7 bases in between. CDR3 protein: CASSERQNYGYTF. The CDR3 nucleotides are TGTGCCAGCAGTGAGCGGCAGAACTATGGCTACACCTTC. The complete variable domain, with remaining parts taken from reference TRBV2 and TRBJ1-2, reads EPEVTQTPSHQVTQMGQEVILRCVPISNHLYFYWYRQILGQKVEFLVSFYNNEISEKSEIFDDQFSVERPDGSNFTLKIRSTKLEDSAMYFCASSERQNYGYTFGSGTRLTVV.

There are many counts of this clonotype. This chain's CDR3 is CASSLGTTLIGELFF. The DNA for the CDR3 is TGTGCCAGCAGTTTGGGAACAACTTTGATCGGGGAGCTGTTTTTT. The genes are TRBV7-2 and TRBJ2-2; D gene unclear. Germline lookup yields CDR1 SGHTA and CDR2 FQGNSA. The length of the CDR3 is 15 residues. V was pared by 6 bases and J by 7 bases, with 18 bases between.

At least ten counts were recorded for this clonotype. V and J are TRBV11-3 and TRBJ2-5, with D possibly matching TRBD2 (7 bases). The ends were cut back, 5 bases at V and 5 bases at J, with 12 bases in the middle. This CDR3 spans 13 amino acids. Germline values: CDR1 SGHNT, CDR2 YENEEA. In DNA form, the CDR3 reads TGTGCCAGCAGCGGAAGGGGGGGGGAGACCCAGTACTTC. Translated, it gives CASSGRGGETQYF. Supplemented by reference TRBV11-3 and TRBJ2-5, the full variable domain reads EAGVVQSPRYKIIEKKQPVAFWCNPISGHNTLYWYLQNLGQGPELLIRYENEEAVDDSQLPKDRFSAERLKGVDSTLKIQPAELGDSAVYLCASSGRGGETQYFGPGTRLLVL.

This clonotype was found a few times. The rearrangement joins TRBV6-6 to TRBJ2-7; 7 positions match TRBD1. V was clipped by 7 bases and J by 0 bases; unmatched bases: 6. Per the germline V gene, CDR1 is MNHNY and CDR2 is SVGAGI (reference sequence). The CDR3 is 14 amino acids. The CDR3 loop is CASTGRGSSYEQYF. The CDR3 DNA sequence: TGTGCCAGCACGGGCAGGGGGAGCTCCTACGAGCAGTACTTC.

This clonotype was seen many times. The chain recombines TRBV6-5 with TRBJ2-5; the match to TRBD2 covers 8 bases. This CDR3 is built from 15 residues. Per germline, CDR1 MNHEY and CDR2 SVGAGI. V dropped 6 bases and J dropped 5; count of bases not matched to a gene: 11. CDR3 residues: CASSRPGAGEETQYF. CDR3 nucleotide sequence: TGTGCCAGCAGCCGGCCGGGAGCGGGGGAGGAGACCCAGTACTTC.

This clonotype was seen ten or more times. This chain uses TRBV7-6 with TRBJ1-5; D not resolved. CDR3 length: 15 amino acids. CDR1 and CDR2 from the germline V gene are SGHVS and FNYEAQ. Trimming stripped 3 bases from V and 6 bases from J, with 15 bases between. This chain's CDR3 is CASSFEIDGGQPQHF. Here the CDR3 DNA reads TGTGCCAGCAGCTTTGAGATCGATGGCGGTCAGCCCCAGCATTTT.

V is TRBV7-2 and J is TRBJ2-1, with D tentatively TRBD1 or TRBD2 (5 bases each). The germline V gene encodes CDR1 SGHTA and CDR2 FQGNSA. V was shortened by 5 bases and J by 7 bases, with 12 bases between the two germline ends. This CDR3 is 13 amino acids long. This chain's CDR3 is CASSRDRLNEQFF. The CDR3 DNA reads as TGTGCCAGCAGCCGGGACCGCTTAAATGAGCAGTTCTTC.

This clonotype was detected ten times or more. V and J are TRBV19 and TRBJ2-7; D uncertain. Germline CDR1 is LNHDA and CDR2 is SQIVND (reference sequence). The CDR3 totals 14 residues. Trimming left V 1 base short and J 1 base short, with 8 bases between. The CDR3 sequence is CASSIGAASYEQYF. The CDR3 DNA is TGTGCCAGTAGTATAGGTGCAGCTTCCTACGAGCAGTACTTC.

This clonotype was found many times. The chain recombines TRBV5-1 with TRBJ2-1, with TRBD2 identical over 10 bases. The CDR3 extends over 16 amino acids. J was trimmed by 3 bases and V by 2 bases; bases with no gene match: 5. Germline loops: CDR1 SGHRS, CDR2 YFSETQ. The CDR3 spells CASSLPGLARYNEQFF. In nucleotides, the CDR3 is TGCGCCAGCAGCTTACCGGGACTAGCGCGCTACAATGAGCAGTTCTTC.

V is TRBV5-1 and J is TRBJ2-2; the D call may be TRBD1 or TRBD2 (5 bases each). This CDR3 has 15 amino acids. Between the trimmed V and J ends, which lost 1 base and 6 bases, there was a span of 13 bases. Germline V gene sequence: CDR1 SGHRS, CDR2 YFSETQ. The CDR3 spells CASSLMGEPPGELFF. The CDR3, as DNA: TGCGCCAGCAGCTTGATGGGGGAACCCCCCGGGGAGCTGTTTTTT.

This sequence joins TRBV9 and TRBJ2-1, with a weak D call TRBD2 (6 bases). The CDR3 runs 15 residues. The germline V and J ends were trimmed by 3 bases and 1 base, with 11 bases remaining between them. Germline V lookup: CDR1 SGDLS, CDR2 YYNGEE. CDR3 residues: CASSATGASYNEQFF. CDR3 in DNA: TGTGCCAGCAGCGCGACGGGAGCGTCCTACAATGAGCAGTTCTTC.

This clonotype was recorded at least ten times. The CDR3: CASSFDTNSPLHF. The CDR3 coding sequence is TGTGCCAGCAGCTTCGACACCAATTCACCCCTCCACTTT. The rearrangement links TRBV7-8 to TRBJ1-6; D is unresolved. The V and J ends lost 3 bases and 7 bases respectively, with 7 bases between them. CDR3 size: 13 residues. In germline, CDR1 is SGHVS, CDR2 FQNEAQ. Full variable domain (remainder filled in from reference TRBV7-8 and TRBJ1-6): GAGVSQSPRYKVAKRGQDVALRCDPISGHVSLFWYQQALGQGPEFLTYFQNEAQLDKSGLPSDRFFAERPEGSVSTLKIQRTQQEDSAVYLCASSFDTNSPLHFGNGTRLTVT.